These T cell receptor beta chains were read from a single sample in a study of blood T cell repertoires in COVID-19. Assay: immunoSEQ multiplex PCR; the TCRdb copy retains only in-frame clones and omits some. Among a few hundred thousand clones listed, around 83% were seen once. The sample consisted of peripheral blood. The receptors were sampled from a woman aged 18-29 years with acute or convalescent COVID-19. Each CDR3 is given with its conserved first and last residue. D genes are given only for firm matches. Clone size is given for some rows only: seen once, a few or many times, or a class if the clone is expanded.

abundance: .; v_gene: TRBV18; j_gene: TRBJ1-1; len: 15; d_gene: .; CDR3aa: CASSPTVERNTEAFF; CDR3nt: TGTGCCAGCTCACCTACGGTAGAGAGGAACACTGAAGCTTTCTTT
abundance: .; v_gene: TRBV4-3; j_gene: TRBJ1-2; len: 18; d_gene: .; CDR3aa: CASSLNPGDRMLGYGYTF; CDR3nt: TGCGCCAGCAGCCTAAACCCGGGGGATCGGATGCTAGGCTATGGCTACACCTTC
abundance: .; v_gene: TRBV16; j_gene: TRBJ1-3; len: 16; d_gene: TRBD1; CDR3aa: CASSPSDRSAGNTIYF; CDR3nt: TGTGCCAGCAGCCCCTCGGACAGGAGCGCAGGAAACACCATATATTTT
abundance: .; v_gene: TRBV7-8; j_gene: TRBJ2-7; len: 15; d_gene: .; CDR3aa: CASSRSWTQPYEQYF; CDR3nt: TGTGCCAGCAGCAGGTCCTGGACACAACCCTACGAGCAGTACTTC
abundance: .; v_gene: TRBV30; j_gene: TRBJ2-3; len: 15; d_gene: TRBD1; CDR3aa: CAWSRGQGIADTQYF; CDR3nt: TGTGCCTGGAGTAGAGGACAGGGGATAGCAGATACGCAGTATTTT
abundance: .; v_gene: TRBV7-2; j_gene: TRBJ2-5; len: 15; d_gene: TRBD2; CDR3aa: CASSFTSGSQETQYF; CDR3nt: TGTGCCAGCAGCTTTACTAGCGGGAGTCAAGAGACCCAGTACTTC
abundance: .; v_gene: TRBV12-3/TRBV12-4; j_gene: TRBJ2-3; len: 13; d_gene: .; CDR3aa: CASRPGNTDTQYF; CDR3nt: TGTGCCAGCCGACCAGGGAACACAGATACGCAGTATTTT
abundance: .; v_gene: TRBV6-6; j_gene: TRBJ2-7; len: 16; d_gene: TRBD2; CDR3aa: CASSPGLAASSYEQYF; CDR3nt: TGTGCCAGCAGTCCGGGACTAGCGGCAAGCTCCTACGAGCAGTACTTC
abundance: .; v_gene: TRBV6-2/TRBV6-3; j_gene: TRBJ1-1; len: 15; d_gene: TRBD1; CDR3aa: CASSYSAGGWTEAFF; CDR3nt: TGTGCCAGCAGTTACTCAGCAGGGGGCTGGACTGAAGCTTTCTTT
abundance: .; v_gene: TRBV19; j_gene: TRBJ2-1; len: 17; d_gene: TRBD2; CDR3aa: CASSIPRTRMAYNEQFF; CDR3nt: TGTGCCAGTAGTATTCCGAGGACTAGGATGGCTTACAATGAGCAGTTCTTC
abundance: .; v_gene: TRBV4-2; j_gene: TRBJ2-6; len: 20; d_gene: TRBD1; CDR3aa: CASSRSVGTGDTSGANVLTF; CDR3nt: TGTGCCAGCAGCCGGTCAGTGGGGACAGGGGACACCTCTGGGGCCAACGTCCTGACTTTC
abundance: .; v_gene: TRBV6-2/TRBV6-3; j_gene: TRBJ2-3; len: 17; d_gene: TRBD2; CDR3aa: CASSGLAGIPSTDTQYF; CDR3nt: TGTGCCAGCAGTGGACTAGCGGGTATACCTAGCACAGATACGCAGTATTTT
abundance: .; v_gene: TRBV29-1; j_gene: TRBJ1-6; len: 14; d_gene: TRBD1; CDR3aa: CSVDRDSLNSPLHF; CDR3nt: TGCAGCGTTGATAGGGACAGCTTAAATTCACCCCTCCACTTT
abundance: .; v_gene: TRBV9; j_gene: TRBJ2-1; len: 15; d_gene: TRBD2; CDR3aa: CASSVGGTSGNEQFF; CDR3nt: TGTGCCAGCAGCGTAGGAGGGACTAGCGGCAATGAGCAGTTCTTC
abundance: .; v_gene: TRBV5-1; j_gene: TRBJ1-6; len: 14; d_gene: TRBD1; CDR3aa: CASSEGQDFSPLHF; CDR3nt: TGCGCCAGCAGCGAGGGACAGGATTTTTCACCCCTCCACTTT
abundance: few; v_gene: TRBV5-1; j_gene: TRBJ2-7; len: 15; d_gene: TRBD2; CDR3aa: CASSPRLAGTYEQYF; CDR3nt: TGCGCCAGCAGCCCCAGACTAGCGGGGACCTACGAGCAGTACTTC
abundance: .; v_gene: TRBV19; j_gene: TRBJ2-2; len: 15; d_gene: TRBD1; CDR3aa: CASSIQGADTGELFF; CDR3nt: TGTGCCAGTAGTATCCAGGGGGCGGACACCGGGGAGCTGTTTTTT
abundance: .; v_gene: TRBV18; j_gene: TRBJ1-1; len: 14; d_gene: .; CDR3aa: CASSRAREDTEAFF; CDR3nt: TGTGCCAGCTCACGGGCCAGGGAGGACACTGAAGCTTTCTTT
abundance: .; v_gene: TRBV7-2; j_gene: TRBJ2-7; len: 14; d_gene: TRBD1; CDR3aa: CASSLVQGAREQYF; CDR3nt: TGTGCCAGCAGCTTAGTTCAGGGGGCCAGAGAGCAGTACTTC
abundance: .; v_gene: TRBV7-9; j_gene: TRBJ2-3; len: 18; d_gene: TRBD2; CDR3aa: CASSRGGPGTSGSSTQYF; CDR3nt: TGTGCCAGCAGCAGGGGGGGACCCGGGACTAGCGGGAGTTCGACGCAGTATTTT
abundance: .; v_gene: TRBV4-3; j_gene: TRBJ1-5; len: 15; d_gene: .; CDR3aa: CASSLGLNSNQPQHF; CDR3nt: TGCGCCAGCAGCCTGGGACTCAATAGCAATCAGCCCCAGCATTTT
abundance: .; v_gene: TRBV5-4; j_gene: TRBJ2-7; len: 13; d_gene: TRBD2; CDR3aa: CASTPSGSGEQYF; CDR3nt: TGTGCCAGCACCCCTAGCGGGAGTGGCGAGCAGTACTTC
abundance: .; v_gene: TRBV28; j_gene: TRBJ2-7; len: 15; d_gene: .; CDR3aa: CASSLAGTKAYEQYF; CDR3nt: TGTGCCAGCAGTTTGGCCGGGACAAAGGCCTACGAGCAGTACTTC
abundance: .; v_gene: TRBV3-1/TRBV3-2; j_gene: TRBJ2-2; len: 15; d_gene: TRBD2; CDR3aa: CASSLVTSGTGELFF; CDR3nt: TGTGCCAGCAGCCTAGTGACTAGCGGAACCGGGGAGCTGTTTTTT
abundance: .; v_gene: TRBV7-2; j_gene: TRBJ2-5; len: 14; d_gene: TRBD2; CDR3aa: CASRPGGGLETQYF; CDR3nt: TGTGCCAGCAGACCCGGGGGGGGGCTGGAGACCCAGTACTTC
abundance: .; v_gene: TRBV18; j_gene: TRBJ2-7; len: 15; d_gene: TRBD2; CDR3aa: CASSPSSGSTSEQYF; CDR3nt: TGTGCCAGCTCACCCTCTAGCGGGAGTACGAGCGAGCAGTACTTC
abundance: .; v_gene: TRBV18; j_gene: TRBJ2-2; len: 16; d_gene: TRBD1; CDR3aa: CASSPPDRVNTGELFF; CDR3nt: TGTGCCAGCTCACCACCGGACAGGGTTAACACCGGGGAGCTGTTTTTT
abundance: .; v_gene: TRBV30; j_gene: TRBJ1-6; len: 13; d_gene: .; CDR3aa: CAWVEGNSSPLHF; CDR3nt: TGTGCCTGGGTGGAGGGGAATTCTTCACCCCTCCACTTT
abundance: .; v_gene: TRBV30; j_gene: TRBJ2-5; len: 14; d_gene: .; CDR3aa: CAWSVGAGRETQYF; CDR3nt: TGTGCCTGGAGTGTAGGGGCAGGGCGAGAGACCCAGTACTTC
abundance: .; v_gene: TRBV14; j_gene: TRBJ2-1; len: 16; d_gene: TRBD2; CDR3aa: CASSPAWTSAYNEQFF; CDR3nt: TGTGCCAGCAGCCCAGCCTGGACTAGCGCATACAATGAGCAGTTCTTC
abundance: once; v_gene: TRBV9; j_gene: TRBJ2-1; len: 15; d_gene: TRBD2; CDR3aa: CASSPVAGGFNEQFF; CDR3nt: TGTGCCAGCAGCCCCGTAGCGGGAGGCTTCAATGAGCAGTTCTTC
abundance: .; v_gene: TRBV14; j_gene: TRBJ1-2; len: 13; d_gene: .; CDR3aa: CASSQLQNYGYTF; CDR3nt: TGTGCCAGCAGCCAATTGCAGAACTATGGCTACACCTTC
abundance: .; v_gene: TRBV18; j_gene: TRBJ1-2; len: 17; d_gene: TRBD1; CDR3aa: CASFTGTGQALNYGYTF; CDR3nt: TGTGCCAGCTTTACAGGGACTGGACAGGCTCTTAACTATGGCTACACCTTC
abundance: once; v_gene: TRBV30; j_gene: TRBJ2-5; len: 13; d_gene: .; CDR3aa: CAWSGISPETQYF; CDR3nt: TGTGCCTGGAGTGGAATTAGTCCGGAGACCCAGTACTTC
abundance: .; v_gene: TRBV5-6; j_gene: TRBJ1-2; len: 13; d_gene: .; CDR3aa: CASSFSPNYGYTF; CDR3nt: TGTGCCAGCAGCTTCTCTCCTAACTATGGCTACACCTTC
abundance: few; v_gene: TRBV29-1; j_gene: TRBJ1-1; len: 13; d_gene: TRBD1; CDR3aa: CSAAGQLNTEAFF; CDR3nt: TGCAGCGCGGCGGGACAGCTGAACACTGAAGCTTTCTTT
abundance: .; v_gene: TRBV30; j_gene: TRBJ1-2; len: 11; d_gene: .; CDR3aa: CAWSVAVSYTF; CDR3nt: TGTGCCTGGAGTGTTGCGGTTAGCTACACCTTC
abundance: few; v_gene: TRBV28; j_gene: TRBJ2-1; len: 15; d_gene: .; CDR3aa: CASSDAGPSYNEQFF; CDR3nt: TGTGCCAGCAGCGATGCGGGTCCCTCCTACAATGAGCAGTTCTTC
abundance: .; v_gene: TRBV6-5; j_gene: TRBJ2-2; len: 15; d_gene: .; CDR3aa: CASRLSSWNTGELFF; CDR3nt: TGTGCCAGCAGGTTATCTAGCTGGAACACCGGGGAGCTGTTTTTT
abundance: .; v_gene: TRBV7-9; j_gene: TRBJ1-2; len: 16; d_gene: TRBD1; CDR3aa: CASRDEKGQSNYGYTF; CDR3nt: TGTGCCAGCAGGGACGAAAAGGGACAGTCGAACTATGGCTACACCTTC